The T cell receptor beta chain under discussion was sequenced for a study of OX40 agonist ivuxolimab in advanced cancers. About the study as a whole: The costimulatory receptor OX40 (CD134) was targeted by ivuxolimab, a fully human IgG2 agonistic monoclonal antibody. Patients were allowed to have had prior anti-PD-1, anti-PD-L1 or anti-CTLA-4 therapy, and 40% of the dose-escalation patients had been treated with checkpoint inhibitors. Partial responses occurred in three dose-escalation patients: two with cutaneous melanoma and one with hepatocellular carcinoma. Among the approximately 50 dose-escalation patients, around 19 had hepatocellular carcinoma, 15 or so melanoma, 9 renal cell carcinoma and 9 head and neck cancer. Intravenous ivuxolimab was administered to patients every 2 weeks at six dose levels: 0.01, 0.1, 0.3, 1.5, 3 and 10 mg/kg. The dose-escalation cohort was about 83% male with a mean age of about 60 years, ranging from roughly 23 to 85. The paper describes the monotherapy dose-escalation part (N of about 55 patients) of the phase I trial of ivuxolimab. Peripheral TCRbeta sequencing aimed to test whether ivuxolimab altered TCR sequence diversity and caused clonal T-cell expansion. On the study overall, not on this receptor specifically: Which antigens the clonally expanded peripheral T cells were specific for was not determined. After ivuxolimab, CD8+ T cells had more expanded clones than CD4+ T cells on average. Low levels of normalized T-cell clonal expansion were also seen in some patients who did not respond. At doses of 0.1 to 3.0 mg/kg, clonal expansion of both CD4+ and CD8+ T cells in blood was seen between baseline and week 6. In the 0.1-3.0 mg/kg groups, partial responders were among the patients with the lowest normalized peripheral clonal expansion, particularly in CD8+ T cells.

A word on this clone: Its recognized antigen is unknown. No base quality values were provided; no much bigger clone lies one nucleotide off.

From a lookup of the germline V gene, CDR1 and CDR2 are SNHLY and FYNNEI. V and J are truncated by 7 bases and 0 bases respectively, leaving an intervening sequence of 9 bases. From the cysteine through the phenylalanine, the CDR3 covers 14 amino acids. The DNA shown is the 42-base CDR3, in frame from base 1. To sequence the TCRbeta CDR3 region, genomic DNA was isolated from the sorted cells. The immunoSEQ Assay was used to sequence the TCRbeta CDR3 regions. Sourced from immuneACCESS, this table was stored by TCRdb with only in-frame sequences that have V and J called. A share of the clones is absent; for the studies checked, an unresolved V gene accounts for under half, and the remainder has no known explanation. In all, the sample holds 70,000 to 95,000 clones, and about nine tenths of those were seen once. The top ten clones comprise around 5.9% of the sample. The trial excluded patients who had a history of autoimmune disease or who were on systemic immunosuppression. Peripheral blood for TCR sequencing was collected from all dose cohorts at baseline, on cycle 4 day 1, and on cycle 7 day 1. The samples were taken from a phase I, first-in-human, multicenter, open-label dose-escalation trial of ivuxolimab. Adults with locally advanced or metastatic head and neck squamous cell, hepatocellular, melanoma or renal cell carcinoma were enrolled in the trial. Before TCR sequencing, CD4+ and CD8+ T cells were separately sorted from peripheral blood.

This receptor was identified in an adult with an advanced solid tumor such as melanoma, head and neck, liver or kidney cancer. The chain is assembled from TRBV2 and TRBJ1-4; the D gene is not confidently resolved. Sequenced here: CD4+ or CD8+ T cells sorted from blood, sampled in a trial of the OX40 agonist ivuxolimab. Here the CDR3 is given as CASMQTSTNEKLFF. The nucleotide sequence reads TGTGCCAGCATGCAGACTTCAACTAATGAAAAACTGTTTTTT.